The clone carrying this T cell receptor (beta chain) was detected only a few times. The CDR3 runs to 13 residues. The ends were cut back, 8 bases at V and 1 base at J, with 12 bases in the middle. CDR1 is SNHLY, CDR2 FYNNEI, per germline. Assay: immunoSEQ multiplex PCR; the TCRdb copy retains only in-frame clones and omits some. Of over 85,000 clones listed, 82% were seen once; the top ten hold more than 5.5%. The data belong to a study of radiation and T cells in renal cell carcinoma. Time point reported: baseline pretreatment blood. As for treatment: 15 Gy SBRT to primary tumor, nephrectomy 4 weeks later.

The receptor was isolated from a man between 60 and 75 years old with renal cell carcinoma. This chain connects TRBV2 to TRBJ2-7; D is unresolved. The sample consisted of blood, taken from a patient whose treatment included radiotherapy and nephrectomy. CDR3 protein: CASLGIGSYEQYF. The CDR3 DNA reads TGTGCCAGCCTAGGGATTGGATCCTACGAGCAGTACTTC.